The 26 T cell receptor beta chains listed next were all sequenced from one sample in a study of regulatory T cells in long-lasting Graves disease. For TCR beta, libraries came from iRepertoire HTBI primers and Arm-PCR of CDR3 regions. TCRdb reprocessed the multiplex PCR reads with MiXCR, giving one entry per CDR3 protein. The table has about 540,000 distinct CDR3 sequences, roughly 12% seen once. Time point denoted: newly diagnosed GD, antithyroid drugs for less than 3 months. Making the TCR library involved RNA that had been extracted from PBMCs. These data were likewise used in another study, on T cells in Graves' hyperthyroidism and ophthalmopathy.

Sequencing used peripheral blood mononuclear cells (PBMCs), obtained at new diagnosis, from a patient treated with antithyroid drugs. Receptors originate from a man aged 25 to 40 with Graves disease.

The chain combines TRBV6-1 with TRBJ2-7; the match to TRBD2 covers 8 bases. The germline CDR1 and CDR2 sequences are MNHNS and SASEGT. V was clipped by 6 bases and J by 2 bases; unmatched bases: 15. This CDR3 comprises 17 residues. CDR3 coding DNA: TGTGCCAGCAGCCATTCGGGAGGGGGTTGGATTACCTACGAGCAGTACTTC. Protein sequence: CASSHSGGGWITYEQYF.

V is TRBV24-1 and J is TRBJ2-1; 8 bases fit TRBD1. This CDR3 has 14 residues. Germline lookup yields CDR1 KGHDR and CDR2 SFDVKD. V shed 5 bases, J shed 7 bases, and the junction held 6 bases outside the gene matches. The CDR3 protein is CATSAQGAHNEQFF. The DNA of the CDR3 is TGTGCCACCAGTGCGCAGGGGGCGCATAATGAGCAGTTCTTC.

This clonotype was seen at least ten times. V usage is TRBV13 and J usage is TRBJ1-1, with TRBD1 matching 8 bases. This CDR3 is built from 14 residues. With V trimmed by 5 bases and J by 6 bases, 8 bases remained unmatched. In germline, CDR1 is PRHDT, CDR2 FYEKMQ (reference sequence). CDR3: CASSRTGTGSEAFF. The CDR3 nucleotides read TGTGCCAGCAGCCGGACCGGGACAGGTTCTGAAGCTTTCTTT.

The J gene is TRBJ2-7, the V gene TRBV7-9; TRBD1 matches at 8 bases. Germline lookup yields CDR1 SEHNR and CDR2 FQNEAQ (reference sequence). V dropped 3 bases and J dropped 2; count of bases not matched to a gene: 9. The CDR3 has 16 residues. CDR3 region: CASSLGRQGWAYEQYF. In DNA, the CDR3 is TGTGCCAGCAGCTTGGGCCGACAGGGGTGGGCCTACGAGCAGTACTTC.

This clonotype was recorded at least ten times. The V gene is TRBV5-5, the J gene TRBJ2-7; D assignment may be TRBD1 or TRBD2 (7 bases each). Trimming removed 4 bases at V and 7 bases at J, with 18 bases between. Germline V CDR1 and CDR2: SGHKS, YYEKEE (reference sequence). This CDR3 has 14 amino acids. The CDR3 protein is CASSRWEGAREQYF. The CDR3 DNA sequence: TGTGCCAGCAGCCGATGGGAGGGGGCGCGAGAGCAGTACTTC.

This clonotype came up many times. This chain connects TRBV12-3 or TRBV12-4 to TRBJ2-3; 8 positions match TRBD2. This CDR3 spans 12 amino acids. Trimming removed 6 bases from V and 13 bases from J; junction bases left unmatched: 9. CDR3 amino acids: CASSQSGGEKYF. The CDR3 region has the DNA TGTGCCAGCAGCCAAAGCGGGGGTGAAAAGTATTTT.

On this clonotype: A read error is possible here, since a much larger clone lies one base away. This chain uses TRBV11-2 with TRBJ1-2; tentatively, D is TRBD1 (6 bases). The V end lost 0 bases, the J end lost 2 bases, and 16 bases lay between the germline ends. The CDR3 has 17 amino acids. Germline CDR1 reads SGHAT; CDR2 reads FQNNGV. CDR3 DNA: TGTGCCAGCAGCTTAGAGCTTCAGGGGAAGACGAACTATGGCTACACCTTC. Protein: CASSLELQGKTNYGYTF.

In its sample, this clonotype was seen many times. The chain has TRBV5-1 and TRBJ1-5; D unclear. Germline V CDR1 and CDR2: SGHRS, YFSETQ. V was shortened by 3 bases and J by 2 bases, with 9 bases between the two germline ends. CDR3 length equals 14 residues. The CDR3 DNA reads TGCGCCAGCAGCTCCGGGCTTGGCAATCAGCCCCAGCATTTT. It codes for CASSSGLGNQPQHF.

Here the CDR3 DNA reads TGTGCCACCAGTGATTTGGGGATCTTAGCCAACACCGGGGAGCTGTTTTTT. Translated, it gives CATSDLGILANTGELFF. J is TRBJ2-2 and V is TRBV24-1, with D hard to call. CDR1 and CDR2 from the germline V gene are KGHDR and SFDVKD. V lost 0 bases and J lost 2, with 12 bases in between. The CDR3 is made up of 17 amino acids.

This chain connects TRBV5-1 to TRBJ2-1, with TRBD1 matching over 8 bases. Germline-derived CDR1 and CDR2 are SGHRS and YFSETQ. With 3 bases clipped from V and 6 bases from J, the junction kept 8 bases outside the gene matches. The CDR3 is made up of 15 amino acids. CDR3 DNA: TGCGCCAGCAGCTCTCAGGGGGCGCGGTCCAATGAGCAGTTCTTC. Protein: CASSSQGARSNEQFF.

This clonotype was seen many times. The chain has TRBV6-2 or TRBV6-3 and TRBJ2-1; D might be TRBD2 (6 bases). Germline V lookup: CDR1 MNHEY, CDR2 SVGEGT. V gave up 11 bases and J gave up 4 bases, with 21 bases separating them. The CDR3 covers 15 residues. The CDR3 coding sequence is TGTGCCGGAAATTCGGGAGACCCCTCGTACAATGAGCAGTTCTTC. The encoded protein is CAGNSGDPSYNEQFF.

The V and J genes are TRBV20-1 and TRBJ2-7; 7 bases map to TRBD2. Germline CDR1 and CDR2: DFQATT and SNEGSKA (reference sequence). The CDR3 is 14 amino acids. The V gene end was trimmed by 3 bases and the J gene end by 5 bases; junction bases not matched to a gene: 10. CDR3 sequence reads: CSASTSAPRDEQYF. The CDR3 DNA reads TGCAGTGCTAGTACTAGCGCTCCGCGGGACGAGCAGTACTTC.

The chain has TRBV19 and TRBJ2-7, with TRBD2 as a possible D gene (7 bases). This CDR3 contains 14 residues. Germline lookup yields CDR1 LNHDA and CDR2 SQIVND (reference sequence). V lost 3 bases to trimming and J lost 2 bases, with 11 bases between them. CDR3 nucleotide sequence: TGTGCCAGTAGTATGCCGGGGGGCGCCTACGAGCAGTACTTC. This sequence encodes CASSMPGGAYEQYF.

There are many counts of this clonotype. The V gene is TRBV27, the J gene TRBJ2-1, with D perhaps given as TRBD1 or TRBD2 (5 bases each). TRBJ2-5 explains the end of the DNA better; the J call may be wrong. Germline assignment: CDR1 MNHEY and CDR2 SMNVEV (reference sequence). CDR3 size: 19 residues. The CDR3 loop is CASSLSGRLKGRIGETQYF. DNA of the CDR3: TGTGCCAGCAGTTTGTCCGGACGGCTCAAGGGGAGAATAGGGGAGACCCAGTACTTC.

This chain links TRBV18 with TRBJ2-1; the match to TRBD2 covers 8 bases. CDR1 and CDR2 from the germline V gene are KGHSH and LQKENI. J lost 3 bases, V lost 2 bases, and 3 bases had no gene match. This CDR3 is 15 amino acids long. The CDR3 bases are TGTGCCAGCTCACCAAAGGCGGGAGGCTACAATGAGCAGTTCTTC. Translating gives CASSPKAGGYNEQFF.

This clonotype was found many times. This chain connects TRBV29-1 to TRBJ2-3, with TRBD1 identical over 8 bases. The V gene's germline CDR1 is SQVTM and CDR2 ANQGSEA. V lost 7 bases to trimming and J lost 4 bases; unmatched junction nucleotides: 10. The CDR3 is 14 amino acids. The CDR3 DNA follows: TGCAGCGGTGAGACAGGGGTGGATGCAGATACGCAGTATTTT. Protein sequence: CSGETGVDADTQYF.

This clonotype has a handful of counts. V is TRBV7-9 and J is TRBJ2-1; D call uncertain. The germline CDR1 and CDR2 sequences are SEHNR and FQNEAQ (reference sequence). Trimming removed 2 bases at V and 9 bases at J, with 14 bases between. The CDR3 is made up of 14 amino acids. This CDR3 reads CASSLSKGTGEQFF. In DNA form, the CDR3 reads TGTGCCAGCAGCTTAAGTAAGGGTACCGGTGAGCAGTTCTTC.

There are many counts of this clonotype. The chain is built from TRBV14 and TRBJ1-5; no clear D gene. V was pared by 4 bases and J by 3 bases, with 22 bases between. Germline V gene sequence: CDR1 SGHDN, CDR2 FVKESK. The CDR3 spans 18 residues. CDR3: CASSLTGNVQPVNQPQHF. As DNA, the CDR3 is TGTGCCAGCAGCCTCACTGGCAACGTCCAGCCAGTCAATCAGCCCCAGCATTTT.

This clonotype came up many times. The CDR3 protein is CASSLASRELFF. DNA of the CDR3: TGTGCCAGCAGTTTAGCATCACGGGAGCTGTTTTTT. J is TRBJ2-2 and V is TRBV12-3 or TRBV12-4; D unresolved. The CDR3 length is 12 residues. The V end was cut by 0 bases, the J end by 9 bases, with 5 bases between.

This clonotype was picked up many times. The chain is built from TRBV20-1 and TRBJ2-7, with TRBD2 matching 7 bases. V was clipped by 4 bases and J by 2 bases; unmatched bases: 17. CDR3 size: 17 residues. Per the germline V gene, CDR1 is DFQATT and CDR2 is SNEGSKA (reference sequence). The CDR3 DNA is TGCAGTGCTAACGCTAGTCCTAGCGGAGGAAAGGCCTACGAGCAGTACTTC. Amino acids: CSANASPSGGKAYEQYF.

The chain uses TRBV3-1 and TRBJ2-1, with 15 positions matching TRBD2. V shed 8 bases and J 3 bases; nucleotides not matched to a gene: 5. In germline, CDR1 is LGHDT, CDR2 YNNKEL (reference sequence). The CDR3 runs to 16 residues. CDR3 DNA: TGTGCCAGCGCTTGGACTAGCGGGAGGGTCTACAATGAGCAGTTCTTC. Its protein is CASAWTSGRVYNEQFF.

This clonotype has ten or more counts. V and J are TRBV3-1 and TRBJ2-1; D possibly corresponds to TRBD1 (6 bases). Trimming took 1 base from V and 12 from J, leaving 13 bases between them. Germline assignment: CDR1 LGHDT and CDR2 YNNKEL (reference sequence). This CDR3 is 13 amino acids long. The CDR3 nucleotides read TGTGCCAGCAGCCAAGGGCCCGACAGGAGGCAGTTCTTC. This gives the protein CASSQGPDRRQFF.

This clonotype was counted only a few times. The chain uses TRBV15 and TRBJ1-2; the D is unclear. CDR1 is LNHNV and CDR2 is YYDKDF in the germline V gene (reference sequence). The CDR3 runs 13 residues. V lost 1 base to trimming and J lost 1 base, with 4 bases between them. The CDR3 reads CATSRGLNYGYTF. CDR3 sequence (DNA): TGTGCCACCAGCAGAGGACTTAACTATGGCTACACCTTC.

In DNA form, the CDR3 reads TGTGCCAGCAGTGAATACAGCGGGAGCTCCTACGAGCAGTACTTC. Translated: CASSEYSGSSYEQYF. The chain links TRBV6-1 to TRBJ2-7; 8 bases fit TRBD2. After removal of 2 bases from V and 0 bases from J, the junction contained 3 bases not matched to a gene. This CDR3 is 15 amino acids long. Per germline, CDR1 MNHNS and CDR2 SASEGT.

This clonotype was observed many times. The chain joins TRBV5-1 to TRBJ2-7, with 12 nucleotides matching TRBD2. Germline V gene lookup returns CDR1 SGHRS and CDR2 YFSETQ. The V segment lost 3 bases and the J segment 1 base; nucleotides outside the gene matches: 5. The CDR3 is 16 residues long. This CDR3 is CASSSSGRAGSYEQYF. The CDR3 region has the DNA TGCGCCAGCAGCTCTAGCGGGAGGGCCGGATCCTACGAGCAGTACTTC. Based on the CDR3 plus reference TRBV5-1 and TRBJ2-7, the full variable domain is KAGVTQTPRYLIKTRGQQVTLSCSPISGHRSVSWYQQTPGQGLQFLFEYFSETQRNKGNFPGRFSGRQFSNSRSEMNVSTLELGDSALYLCASSSSGRAGSYEQYFGPGTRLTVT.

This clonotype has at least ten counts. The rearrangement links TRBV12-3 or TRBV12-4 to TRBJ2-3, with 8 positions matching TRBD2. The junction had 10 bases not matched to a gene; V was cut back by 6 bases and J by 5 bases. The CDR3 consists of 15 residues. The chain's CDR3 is CASSGYGRVKDTQYF. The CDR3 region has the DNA TGTGCCAGCAGCGGCTACGGGAGGGTGAAAGATACGCAGTATTTT.